The 2 T cell receptor beta chains presented below share a single source sample, sequenced in a study of shared clonotypes between healthy human individuals. TCRdb keeps only in-frame clones here, not all; method: immunoSEQ multiplex PCR. The profile shows 2 million to 2.5 million clones, approximately 96% of them singletons. The sample was naive CD4+ T cells sorted from blood. Regarding subset: CD45RA+ positively selected. These receptor sequences come from a man aged 18 to 30 in good health.

This rearrangement joins TRBV6-1 to TRBJ1-5; 7 nucleotides agree with TRBD1. This CDR3 comprises 16 residues. Trimming cost V 1 base and J 7 bases; bases outside gene matches: 10. Germline V gene lookup returns CDR1 MNHNS and CDR2 SASEGT. CDR3 loop: CASSEGRGRDRQPQHF. DNA for the CDR3: TGTGCCAGCAGTGAAGGTAGGGGTAGGGACAGACAGCCCCAGCATTTT.

CDR3 amino acids: CASSLSQGSQPQHF. In DNA, the CDR3 is TGTGCCAGCAGCTTAAGTCAGGGCAGTCAGCCCCAGCATTTT. The V and J genes are TRBV11-2 and TRBJ1-5; maybe TRBD1 (5 bases). The germline V and J ends were trimmed by 2 bases and 6 bases, with 11 bases remaining between them. CDR3 length: 14 amino acids. CDR1 is SGHAT, CDR2 FQNNGV, per germline. The complete variable domain, with remaining parts taken from reference TRBV11-2 and TRBJ1-5, reads EAGVAQSPRYKIIEKRQSVAFWCNPISGHATLYWYQQILGQGPKLLIQFQNNGVVDDSQLPKDRFSAERLKGVDSTLKIQPAKLEDSAVYLCASSLSQGSQPQHFGDGTRLSIL.